This T cell receptor (beta chain) was sequenced for a study of cytomegalovirus exposure and HLA in healthy donors. Overall study findings and caveats: Analysis was performed later, and it showed HLA-associated TCR beta chains to be more clonally expanded than equally common others. Accurate HLA-A and HLA-B prediction from TCR beta sequences was reported for most subjects.

Primers: 60 Vbeta forward and 13 Jbeta reverse. Profiled with immunoSEQ multiplex PCR; TCRdb holds only in-frame clones, not every one. The sample records about 130,000 clones, around 71% being singletons. The donors comprised healthy bone marrow donors. Germline V gene lookup returns CDR1 LGHNT and CDR2 FRNRAP. The CDR3 is 13 residues long. The table lists this clone with a count of one. The antigen remains undetermined. This receptor was taken from a woman in her fifties or sixties in good health and CMV-seropositive. Sequencing input: PBMCs. J is TRBJ2-5 and V is TRBV12-5; D remains unclear. The J call is uncertain, as TRBJ2-7 better fits the DNA end. The CDR3 DNA sequence: TGTGCTAGTGGTTTGGGAAAACAAAGCGAGCAGTACTTC. Its protein product is CASGLGKQSEQYF.